A single sample is the source of the 24 T cell receptor beta chains below, sequenced in a study of T cells in Graves' hyperthyroidism and ophthalmopathy. Amplified regions were TCR beta CDR3 sequences from RNA transcripts. A set of HTBI primers served as the primers for a first-round RT-PCR of the TCR CDR3. TCRdb used MiXCR to reprocess the multiplex PCR reads, holding one entry per CDR3 protein. The sample has 300,000 to 450,000 distinct CDR3 sequences, about 15% seen once; the top ten hold about 33%. Sequenced input: blood. The receptors were sampled from a woman aged 30 to 39 with Graves' hyperthyroidism.

The rearrangement joins TRBV3-1 to TRBJ2-3, with 10 bases identical to TRBD2. This CDR3 is built from 17 residues. With V trimmed by 4 bases and J by 1 base, 8 bases remained unmatched. Germline V lookup: CDR1 LGHDT, CDR2 YNNKEL (reference sequence). Here the CDR3 reads CASSRAPLAGGTDTQYF. CDR3 bases: TGTGCCAGCAGCCGCGCTCCCCTAGCGGGAGGCACAGATACGCAGTATTTT.

The sample holds many counts of this clonotype. The V gene is TRBV20-1, the J gene TRBJ2-3; a weak D match, TRBD2 (6 bases). Per the germline V gene, CDR1 is DFQATT and CDR2 is SNEGSKA (reference sequence). The CDR3 has 14 amino acids. The V gene lost 0 bases and the J gene lost 6 bases, with 13 bases spanning the gap. The DNA for the CDR3 is TGCAGTGCTAGAGAACGGCTAGCGAGGGATACGCAGTATTTT. Translated: CSARERLARDTQYF.

This clonotype was seen repeatedly, ten times or more. CDR3 sequence reads: CASSPRRVSTDTQYF. DNA for the CDR3: TGTGCCAGCTCACCAAGGCGGGTCAGCACAGATACGCAGTATTTT. The chain links TRBV18 to TRBJ2-3, with D maybe TRBD2 (5 bases). The CDR3 is 15 amino acids. Germline V lookup: CDR1 KGHSH, CDR2 LQKENI. Trimming removed 2 bases from V and 0 bases from J, with 9 bases in between.

The chain carries TRBV29-1 and TRBJ1-1; the D is unclear. V shed 0 bases and J shed 10 bases, with 9 bases lying between them. Germline V gene sequence: CDR1 SQVTM, CDR2 ANQGSEA. CDR3 length: 11 amino acids. CDR3 nucleotide sequence: TGCAGCGTTGAAGAACGACGAATAGCTTTCTTT. Translated, it gives CSVEERRIAFF.

Only a few counts were recorded for this clonotype. The chain recombines TRBV13 with TRBJ1-3; D not resolved. V was clipped by 2 bases and J by 2 bases, with 16 bases between them. The CDR3 loop spans 17 amino acids. Germline CDR1 is PRHDT and CDR2 is FYEKMQ (reference sequence). The CDR3: CASSLNQNWETGNTIYF. CDR3 DNA sequence: TGTGCCAGCAGCTTAAATCAGAATTGGGAAACTGGAAACACCATATATTTT.

V and J are TRBV10-3 and TRBJ2-1; 7 positions agree with TRBD2. After removal of 5 bases from V and 5 bases from J, the junction contained 9 bases not matched to a gene. Per germline, CDR1 ENHRY and CDR2 SYGVKD. The CDR3 is 15 residues long. CDR3 in amino acids: CAISIYGTTDNEQFF. The CDR3, as DNA: TGTGCCATCAGTATCTACGGGACTACCGACAATGAGCAGTTCTTC.

CDR3: CASSQVRQTYEQYF. CDR3 sequence (DNA): TGTGCCAGCAGCCAAGTGAGGCAGACCTACGAGCAGTACTTC. The chain combines TRBV3-1 with TRBJ2-7; D is undetermined. The V end was cut by 1 base, the J end by 2 bases, with 9 bases between. The CDR3 totals 14 residues. CDR1 and CDR2 from the germline V gene are LGHDT and YNNKEL (reference sequence).

This clonotype was found many times. The J gene is TRBJ2-7, the V gene TRBV11-2; possible D gene TRBD2, 6 bases. The CDR3 has 13 residues. The germline CDR1 and CDR2 sequences are SGHAT and FQNNGV. The V and J ends lost 5 bases and 6 bases respectively, with 14 bases between them. The CDR3 region is CASSAGLTSEQYF. For the CDR3, the DNA is TGTGCCAGCAGCGCGGGACTGACCAGCGAGCAGTACTTC.

There are many counts of this clonotype. This chain joins TRBV5-1 and TRBJ1-1; possible D gene TRBD1, 5 bases. The V end was cut by 5 bases, the J end by 5 bases, with 13 bases between. Looked up from germline, CDR1 is SGHRS and CDR2 is YFSETQ. This CDR3 comprises 13 residues. This CDR3 is CASSPLGETEAFF. Here the CDR3 DNA reads TGCGCCAGCAGTCCCCTGGGGGAGACTGAAGCTTTCTTT. Full variable domain (outside the CDR3, taken from reference TRBV5-1 and TRBJ1-1): KAGVTQTPRYLIKTRGQQVTLSCSPISGHRSVSWYQQTPGQGLQFLFEYFSETQRNKGNFPGRFSGRQFSNSRSEMNVSTLELGDSALYLCASSPLGETEAFFGQGTRLTVV.

This clonotype has at least ten counts. This chain uses TRBV6-1 with TRBJ2-7; D is unclear. The CDR3 loop spans 14 amino acids. V was shortened by 5 bases and J by 2 bases, with 13 bases between the two germline ends. The germline gives CDR1 MNHNS, CDR2 SASEGT. CDR3 residues: CASSPTFTTYEQYF. In DNA form, the CDR3 reads TGTGCCAGCAGTCCGACCTTCACTACCTACGAGCAGTACTTC.

In this sample, this clonotype turned up many times. This rearrangement joins TRBV7-9 to TRBJ2-5, with D perhaps matching TRBD2 (5 bases). The CDR3 runs 14 residues. The V end lost 5 bases, the J end lost 0 bases, and 10 bases lay between the germline ends. CDR1 and CDR2 (germline): SEHNR, FQNEAQ (reference sequence). DNA for the CDR3: TGTGCCAGCAGCCCGGGGATGTACCAAGAGACCCAGTACTTC. Its protein is CASSPGMYQETQYF.

This clonotype was detected ten times or more. The rearrangement links TRBV28 to TRBJ2-3; 7 nucleotides agree with TRBD1. CDR3 length equals 13 residues. The germline gives CDR1 MDHEN, CDR2 SYDVKM. J gave up 3 bases and V 6 bases, and 3 bases lay outside the gene matches. CDR3 nucleotide sequence: TGTGCCAGCAGCGGGGACAGAACAGATACGCAGTATTTT. Its translation is CASSGDRTDTQYF.

This clonotype was seen a few times. The chain employs TRBV6-1 and TRBJ2-7; D is unclear. This CDR3 is built from 17 residues. The ends were cut back, 1 base at V and 2 bases at J, with 18 bases in the middle. Per germline, CDR1 MNHNS and CDR2 SASEGT. CDR3 DNA: TGTGCCAGCAGTGAAGTTGGGATTTATGAGACGGCCTACGAGCAGTACTTC. Protein sequence: CASSEVGIYETAYEQYF.

At least ten counts were recorded for this clonotype. The chain employs TRBV28 and TRBJ2-7; D is perhaps TRBD1 (5 bases). This CDR3 has 13 amino acids. Germline-derived CDR1 and CDR2 are MDHEN and SYDVKM. With 6 bases removed from V and 4 bases from J, the gap between germline ends came to 13 bases. The CDR3 nucleotides read TGTGCCAGCAGCCCCAATCAGGGATACGAGCAGTACTTC. This gives the protein CASSPNQGYEQYF. Together with reference TRBV28 and TRBJ2-7, the CDR3 gives the full variable domain: DVKVTQSSRYLVKRTGEKVFLECVQDMDHENMFWYRQDPGLGLRLIYFSYDVKMKEKGDIPEGYSVSREKKERFSLILESASTNQTSMYLCASSPNQGYEQYFGPGTRLTVT.

This chain links TRBV28 with TRBJ2-5; 10 bases align to TRBD2. V lost 7 bases and J lost 4; bases outside the gene matches: 6. Germline V lookup: CDR1 MDHEN, CDR2 SYDVKM. The CDR3 totals 14 residues. The CDR3 protein is CASNSAGGRETQYF. CDR3 DNA sequence: TGTGCCAGCAATTCAGCGGGGGGGCGAGAGACCCAGTACTTC.

This clonotype was observed many times. This sequence joins TRBV20-1 and TRBJ2-5; TRBD2 matches at 8 bases. The CDR3 totals 14 residues. The V gene end was trimmed by 4 bases and the J gene end by 5 bases; junction bases not matched to a gene: 9. CDR1 and CDR2 (germline): DFQATT, SNEGSKA (reference sequence). CDR3 coding DNA: TGCAGTGCTATAGGGACTAGTATGGGGGAGACCCAGTACTTC. Amino acids: CSAIGTSMGETQYF.

V and J are TRBV5-1 and TRBJ2-1, with 12 bases identical to TRBD2. This CDR3 has 13 residues. Germline assignment: CDR1 SGHRS and CDR2 YFSETQ. J lost 12 bases, V lost 1 base, and 2 bases had no gene match. In nucleotides, the CDR3 is TGCGCCAGCAGCTTGTCTAGCGGGAGGGGGCAGTTCTTC. Its protein is CASSLSSGRGQFF.

V usage is TRBV10-3 and J usage is TRBJ2-7, with D perhaps matching TRBD1 or TRBD2 (5 bases each). This CDR3 is 12 amino acids long. V was clipped by 8 bases and J by 3 bases, with 11 bases between them. The germline V gene has CDR1 ENHRY and CDR2 SYGVKD. CDR3 DNA: TGTGCCATCGGGGACGGGGTCTACGAGCAGTACTTC. Protein sequence: CAIGDGVYEQYF.

This clonotype was seen a single time. This sequence joins TRBV14 and TRBJ2-7; D unresolved. The CDR3 consists of 12 residues. Germline CDR1 and CDR2: SGHDN and FVKESK. Trimming removed 8 bases at V and 7 bases at J, with 15 bases between. The CDR3 region has the DNA TGTGCCAGCTCCCTCAACCCTCGTGAGCAGTACTTC. It is translated as CASSLNPREQYF.

This clonotype has just a few counts. The J gene is TRBJ2-2, the V gene TRBV24-1; D is undetermined. With 5 bases removed from V and 2 bases from J, the gap between germline ends came to 8 bases. This CDR3 spans 14 amino acids. Germline V gives CDR1 KGHDR, CDR2 SFDVKD. CDR3 in amino acids: CATSGQANTGELFF. CDR3 nucleotides: TGTGCCACCAGTGGTCAGGCTAACACCGGGGAGCTGTTTTTT.

The chain is built from TRBV7-2 and TRBJ1-1; D gene uncertain. Per germline, CDR1 SGHTA and CDR2 FQGNSA. This CDR3 has 14 residues. Trimming pared 5 bases from V and 5 bases from J, leaving 15 bases between. The DNA for the CDR3 is TGTGCCAGCAGCCCAGTAGGGTATAGGACTGAAGCTTTCTTT. This codes for CASSPVGYRTEAFF. The variable domain in full, completed from reference TRBV7-2 and TRBJ1-1, reads GAGVSQSPSNKVTEKGKDVELRCDPISGHTALYWYRQSLGQGLEFLIYFQGNSAPDKSGLPSDRFSAERTGGSVSTLTIQRTQQEDSAVYLCASSPVGYRTEAFFGQGTRLTVV.

This clonotype was counted many times. The chain carries TRBV11-3 and TRBJ1-1; the D is unclear. This CDR3 has 13 residues. V was pared by 5 bases and J by 5 bases, with 12 bases between. Germline V gene sequence: CDR1 SGHNT, CDR2 YENEEA. The CDR3 sequence is CASSPRRWTEAFF. The DNA for the CDR3 is TGTGCCAGCAGCCCCCGTAGGTGGACTGAAGCTTTCTTT.

This clonotype has ten or more counts. The chain combines TRBV20-1 with TRBJ2-3; 14 bases fit TRBD2. Trimming removed 6 bases from V and 4 bases from J; junction bases left unmatched: 12. The germline V gene encodes CDR1 DFQATT and CDR2 SNEGSKA (reference sequence). This CDR3 region has 17 residues. As DNA, the CDR3 is TGCAGTGCCGAGACCCCGACTAGCGGGAGGGCCGCAGATACGCAGTATTTT. Amino acids: CSAETPTSGRAADTQYF.

This clonotype has a handful of counts. The chain links TRBV30 to TRBJ2-5; TRBD2 matches 8 bases. The V segment lost 4 bases and the J segment 2 bases; nucleotides outside the gene matches: 6. CDR1 and CDR2 from the germline V gene are GTSNPN and SVGIG (reference sequence). This CDR3 is built from 14 residues. CDR3 region: CAWNLAGRQETQYF. The CDR3 DNA sequence: TGTGCCTGGAACTTAGCGGGACGTCAAGAGACCCAGTACTTC.